A single sample gave rise to the 11 T cell receptor beta chains below, sequenced in a study of blood T cell repertoires in COVID-19. The method was immunoSEQ multiplex PCR; TCRdb's version includes in-frame clones alone and lacks a portion of them. Of 150,000 to 200,000 clones in the sample, roughly 84% were seen once. The specimen was peripheral blood. These receptors were collected from a woman in her 40s with COVID-19, enrolled during active disease.

Concerning this clone itself: This specimen includes other DNA sequences encoding the same CDR3. The chain links TRBV19 to TRBJ2-7, with a tentative D call TRBD1 (5 bases). V lost 2 bases and J 1 base, leaving 6 bases between the germline ends. Germline V gene lookup returns CDR1 LNHDA and CDR2 SQIVND (reference sequence). The CDR3 runs to 13 residues. Here the CDR3 reads CASSIQGSYEQYF. The CDR3 bases are TGTGCCAGTAGTATACAGGGTTCCTACGAGCAGTACTTC.

The chain couples TRBV28 to TRBJ2-3; D call uncertain. The ends were cut back, 5 bases at V and 3 bases at J, with 9 bases in the middle. Germline CDR1 MDHEN, CDR2 SYDVKM. This CDR3 comprises 13 residues. For the CDR3, the DNA is TGTGCCAGCAGTGAGGTCGGGACAGATACGCAGTATTTT. Its protein is CASSEVGTDTQYF.

The chain joins TRBV6-5 to TRBJ2-5; D perhaps matches TRBD1 (6 bases). CDR1 MNHEY and CDR2 SVGAGI come from the germline V gene. This CDR3 is built from 15 residues. V lost 6 bases, J lost 0 bases, and 14 bases lay in between. The CDR3 DNA reads TGTGCCAGCAGCGTTCTCCAGGGGAACCAAGAGACCCAGTACTTC. It encodes CASSVLQGNQETQYF.

CDR3 protein: CASSFGTF. CDR3 DNA: TGTGCCAGTAGTTTCGGGACCTTC. The chain links TRBV19 to TRBJ1-2; no reliable D call. CDR1 and CDR2 from the germline V gene are LNHDA and SQIVND (reference sequence). CDR3 length: 8 residues. Trimming left V 5 bases short and J 14 bases short, with 6 bases between.

In its sample, this clone is medium-sized (0.01 to 0.1%). This chain uses TRBV14 with TRBJ1-6; D may be TRBD1 (5 bases). Trimming took off 3 bases at V and 9 bases at J, with 12 bases between the two ends. Germline values: CDR1 SGHDN, CDR2 FVKESK. The CDR3 runs to 14 residues. The CDR3 sequence: CASSHMTVASPLHF. The CDR3 DNA sequence: TGTGCCAGCAGCCACATGACAGTTGCTTCACCCCTCCACTTT. The variable domain in full, with the rest retrieved from reference TRBV14 and TRBJ1-6, is EAGVTQFPSHSVIEKGQTVTLRCDPISGHDNLYWYRRVMGKEIKFLLHFVKESKQDESGMPNNRFLAERTGGTYSTLKVQPAELEDSGVYFCASSHMTVASPLHFGNGTRLTVT.

The chain couples TRBV3-1 (or the pseudogene TRBV3-2) to TRBJ1-3; 7 nucleotides match TRBD1. Germline CDR1 reads LGHDT; CDR2 reads YNNKEL (reference sequence). The V and J ends lost 4 bases and 4 bases, in that order; junction bases with no gene match: 7. CDR3 length: 15 residues. The CDR3 coding sequence is TGTGCCAGCAGCCCCCTAGACAGGGCCGGAAACACCATATATTTT. The encoded protein is CASSPLDRAGNTIYF.

The chain carries TRBV5-4 and TRBJ1-1; D gene ambiguous. V was pared by 5 bases and J by 0 bases, with 20 bases between. This CDR3 region has 17 residues. Germline-derived CDR1 and CDR2 are SGHNT and YYREEE (reference sequence). The CDR3 sequence is CASRPPEAGYVNTEAFF. Here the CDR3 DNA reads TGTGCCAGCAGACCTCCGGAGGCTGGGTATGTGAACACTGAAGCTTTCTTT.

The chain joins TRBV10-1 to TRBJ1-1; the D is unclear. The CDR3 is made up of 12 amino acids. Germline loops: CDR1 WNHNN, CDR2 SYGVQD (reference sequence). Trimming shortened V by 4 bases and J by 7 bases, and 10 bases separated the two germline ends. The CDR3 protein is CASSAPPGEAFF. In DNA, the CDR3 is TGCGCCAGCAGTGCTCCCCCGGGTGAAGCTTTCTTT.

Here the CDR3 reads CASRPGQGPFTEAFF. CDR3 sequence (DNA): TGCGCCAGCAGGCCGGGACAGGGCCCTTTCACTGAAGCTTTCTTT. J is TRBJ1-1 and V is TRBV10-1; 9 nucleotides agree with TRBD1. CDR3 length: 15 amino acids. Germline loops: CDR1 WNHNN, CDR2 SYGVQD (reference sequence). V lost 6 bases to trimming and J lost 4 bases; unmatched junction nucleotides: 9.

The chain employs TRBV14 and TRBJ2-7, with D possibly being TRBD1 (6 bases). V was clipped by 6 bases and J by 3 bases, with 12 bases between them. Germline V gene sequence: CDR1 SGHDN, CDR2 FVKESK. The CDR3 length is 13 residues. CDR3 sequence reads: CASRHGTHYEQYF. DNA of the CDR3: TGTGCCAGCAGACATGGGACACACTACGAGCAGTACTTC.

The rearrangement joins TRBV28 to TRBJ2-3; 7 bases map to TRBD2. CDR1 and CDR2 (germline): MDHEN, SYDVKM. After removal of 2 bases from V and 2 bases from J, the junction contained 10 bases not matched to a gene. The CDR3 covers 17 residues. The CDR3 spells CASSLMDEGGFTDTQYF. The DNA for the CDR3 is TGTGCCAGCAGTTTAATGGACGAGGGAGGGTTCACAGATACGCAGTATTTT.